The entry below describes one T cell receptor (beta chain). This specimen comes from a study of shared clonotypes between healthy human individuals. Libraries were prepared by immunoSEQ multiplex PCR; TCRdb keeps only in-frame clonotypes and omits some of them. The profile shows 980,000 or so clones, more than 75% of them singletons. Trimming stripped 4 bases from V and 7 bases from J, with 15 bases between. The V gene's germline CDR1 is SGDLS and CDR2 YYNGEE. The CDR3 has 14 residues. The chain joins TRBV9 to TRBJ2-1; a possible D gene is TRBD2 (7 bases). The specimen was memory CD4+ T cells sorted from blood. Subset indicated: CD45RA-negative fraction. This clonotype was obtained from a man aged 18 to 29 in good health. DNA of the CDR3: TGTGCCAGCAGCCCCCCCGGGGGGCTGAATGAGCAGTTCTTC. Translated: CASSPPGGLNEQFF.